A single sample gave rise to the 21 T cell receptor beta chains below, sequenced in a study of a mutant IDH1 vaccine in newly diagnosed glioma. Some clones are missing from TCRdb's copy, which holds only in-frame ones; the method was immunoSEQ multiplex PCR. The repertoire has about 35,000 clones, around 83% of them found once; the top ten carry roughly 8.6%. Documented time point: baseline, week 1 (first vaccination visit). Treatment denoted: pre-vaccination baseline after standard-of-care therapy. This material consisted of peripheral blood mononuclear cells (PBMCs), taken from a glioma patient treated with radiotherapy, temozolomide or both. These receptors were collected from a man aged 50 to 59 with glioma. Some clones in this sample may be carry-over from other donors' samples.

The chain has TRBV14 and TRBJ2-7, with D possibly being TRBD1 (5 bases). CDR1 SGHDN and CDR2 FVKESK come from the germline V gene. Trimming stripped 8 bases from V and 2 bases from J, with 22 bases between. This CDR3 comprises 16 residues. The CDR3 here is CASSKQAQGNTYEQYF. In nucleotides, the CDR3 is TGTGCCAGCTCCAAACAAGCCCAGGGTAATACCTACGAGCAGTACTTC.

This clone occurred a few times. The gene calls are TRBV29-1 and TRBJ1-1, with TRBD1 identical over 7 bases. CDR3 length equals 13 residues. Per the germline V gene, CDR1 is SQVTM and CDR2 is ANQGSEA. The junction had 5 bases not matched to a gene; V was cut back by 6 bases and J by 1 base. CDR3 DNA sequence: TGCAGCGTCGATAGGACAGGGAACACTGAAGCTTTCTTT. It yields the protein CSVDRTGNTEAFF.

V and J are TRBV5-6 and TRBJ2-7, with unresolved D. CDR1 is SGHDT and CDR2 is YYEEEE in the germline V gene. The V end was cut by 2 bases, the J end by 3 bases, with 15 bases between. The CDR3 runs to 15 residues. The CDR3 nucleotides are TGTGCCAGCAGCTTAAGAGCATCGGACGTCTACGAGCAGTACTTC. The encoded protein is CASSLRASDVYEQYF. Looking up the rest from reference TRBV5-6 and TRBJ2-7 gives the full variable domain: DAGVTQSPTHLIKTRGQQVTLRCSPKSGHDTVSWYQQALGQGPQFIFQYYEEEERQRGNFPDRFSGHQFPNYSSELNVNALLLGDSALYLCASSLRASDVYEQYFGPGTRLTVT.

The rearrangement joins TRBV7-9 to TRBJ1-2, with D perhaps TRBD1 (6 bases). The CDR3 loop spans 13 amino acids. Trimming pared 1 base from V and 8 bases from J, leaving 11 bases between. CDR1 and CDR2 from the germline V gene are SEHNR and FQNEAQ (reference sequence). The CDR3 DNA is TGTGCCAGCAGCTTAGGAGGGGGGGGCGGCTACACCTTC. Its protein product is CASSLGGGGGYTF.

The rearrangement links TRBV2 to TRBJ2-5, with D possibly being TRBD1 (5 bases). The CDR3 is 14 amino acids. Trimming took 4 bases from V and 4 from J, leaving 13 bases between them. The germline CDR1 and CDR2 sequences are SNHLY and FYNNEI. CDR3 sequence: CASSGSQGGETQYF. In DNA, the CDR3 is TGTGCCAGCAGTGGGTCTCAGGGTGGAGAGACCCAGTACTTC.

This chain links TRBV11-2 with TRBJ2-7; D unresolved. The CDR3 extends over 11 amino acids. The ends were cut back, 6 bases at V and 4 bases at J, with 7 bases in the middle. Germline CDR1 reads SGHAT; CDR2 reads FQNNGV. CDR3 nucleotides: TGTGCCAGCAGTGTGGGTTACGAGCAGTACTTC. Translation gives CASSVGYEQYF.

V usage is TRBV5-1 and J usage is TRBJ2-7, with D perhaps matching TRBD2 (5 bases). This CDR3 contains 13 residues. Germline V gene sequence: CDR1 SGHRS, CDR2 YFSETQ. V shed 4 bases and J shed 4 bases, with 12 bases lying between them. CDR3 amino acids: CASSDGSFYEQYF. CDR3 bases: TGCGCCAGCAGCGATGGGAGTTTTTACGAGCAGTACTTC.

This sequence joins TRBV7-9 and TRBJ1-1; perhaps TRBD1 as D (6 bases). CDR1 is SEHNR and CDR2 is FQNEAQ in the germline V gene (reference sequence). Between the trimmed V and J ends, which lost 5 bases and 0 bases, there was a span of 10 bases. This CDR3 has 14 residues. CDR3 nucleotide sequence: TGTGCCAGCAGCCTCGGACAGATGAACACTGAAGCTTTCTTT. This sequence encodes CASSLGQMNTEAFF.

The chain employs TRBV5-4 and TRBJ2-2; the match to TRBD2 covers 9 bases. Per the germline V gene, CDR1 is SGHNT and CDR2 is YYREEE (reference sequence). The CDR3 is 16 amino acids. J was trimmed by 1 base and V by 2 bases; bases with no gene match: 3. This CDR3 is CASSFLAGVNTGELFF. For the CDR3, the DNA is TGTGCCAGCAGCTTCTTAGCGGGAGTGAACACCGGGGAGCTGTTTTTT.

The CDR3 nucleotides read TGCGCCAGCAGCCTTCGACTAGCGGGAGGGGAAGAGACCCAGTACTTC. As protein: CASSLRLAGGEETQYF. The chain joins TRBV4-1 to TRBJ2-5, with TRBD2 matching over 14 bases. The CDR3 consists of 16 residues. Germline values: CDR1 MGHRA, CDR2 YSYEKL. V gave up 4 bases and J gave up 3 bases; unmatched junction bases: 4.

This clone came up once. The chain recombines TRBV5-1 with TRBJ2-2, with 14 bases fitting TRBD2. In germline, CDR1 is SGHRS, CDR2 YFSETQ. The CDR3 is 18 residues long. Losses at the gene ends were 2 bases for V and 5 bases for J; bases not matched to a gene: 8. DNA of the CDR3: TGCGCCAGCAGCTTTGGGACTAGCGGGAGAAAATGGACCGGGGAGCTGTTTTTT. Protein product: CASSFGTSGRKWTGELFF.

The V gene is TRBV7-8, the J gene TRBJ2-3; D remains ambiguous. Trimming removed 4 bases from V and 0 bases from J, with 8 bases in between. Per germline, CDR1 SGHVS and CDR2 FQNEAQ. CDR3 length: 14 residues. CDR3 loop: CASSSQSSTDTQYF. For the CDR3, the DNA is TGTGCCAGCAGCTCTCAGTCTAGCACAGATACGCAGTATTTT. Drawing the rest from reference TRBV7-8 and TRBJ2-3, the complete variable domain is GAGVSQSPRYKVAKRGQDVALRCDPISGHVSLFWYQQALGQGPEFLTYFQNEAQLDKSGLPSDRFFAERPEGSVSTLKIQRTQQEDSAVYLCASSSQSSTDTQYFGPGTRLTVL.

The CDR3 DNA follows: TGTGCCAGCAGCTCACAGGGCTTCGGAAACACCATATATTTT. Amino acid sequence: CASSSQGFGNTIYF. The chain couples TRBV7-8 to TRBJ1-3; D possibly corresponds to TRBD1 (6 bases). The CDR3 is 14 amino acids. The germline CDR1 and CDR2 sequences are SGHVS and FQNEAQ. Trimming took 4 bases from V and 4 from J, leaving 11 bases between them.

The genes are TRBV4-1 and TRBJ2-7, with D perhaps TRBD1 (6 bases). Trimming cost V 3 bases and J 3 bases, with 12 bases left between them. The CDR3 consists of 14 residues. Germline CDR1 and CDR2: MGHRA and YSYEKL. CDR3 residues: CASSHNEGDYEQYF. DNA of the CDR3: TGCGCCAGCAGCCATAACGAGGGGGACTACGAGCAGTACTTC.

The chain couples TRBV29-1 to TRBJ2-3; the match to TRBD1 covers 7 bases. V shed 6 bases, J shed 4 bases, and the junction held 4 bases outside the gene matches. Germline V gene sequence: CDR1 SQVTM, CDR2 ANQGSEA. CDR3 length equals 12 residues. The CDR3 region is CSVQTGSDTQYF. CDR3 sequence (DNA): TGCAGCGTGCAGACAGGGTCAGATACGCAGTATTTT.

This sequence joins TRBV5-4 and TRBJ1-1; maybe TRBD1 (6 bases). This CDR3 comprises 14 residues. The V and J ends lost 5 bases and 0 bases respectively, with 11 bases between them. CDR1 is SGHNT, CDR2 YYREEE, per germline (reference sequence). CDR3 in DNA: TGTGCCAGCAGGCGGGACATCATGAACACTGAAGCTTTCTTT. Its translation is CASRRDIMNTEAFF. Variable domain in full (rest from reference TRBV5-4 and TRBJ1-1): ETGVTQSPTHLIKTRGQQVTLRCSSQSGHNTVSWYQQALGQGPQFIFQYYREEENGRGNFPPRFSGLQFPNYSSELNVNALELDDSALYLCASRRDIMNTEAFFGQGTRLTVV.

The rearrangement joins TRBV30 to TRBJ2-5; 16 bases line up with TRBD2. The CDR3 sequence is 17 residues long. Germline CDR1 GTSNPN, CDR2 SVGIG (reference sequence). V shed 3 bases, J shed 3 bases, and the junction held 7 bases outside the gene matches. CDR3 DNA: TGTGCCTGGAGCTTTCGCGGGACTAGCGGGGGGGAAGAGACCCAGTACTTC. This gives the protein CAWSFRGTSGGEETQYF.

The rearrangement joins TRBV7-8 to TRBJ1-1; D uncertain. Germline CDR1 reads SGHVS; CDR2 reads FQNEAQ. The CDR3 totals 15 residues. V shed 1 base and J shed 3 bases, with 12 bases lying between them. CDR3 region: CASSLEEEMYTEAFF. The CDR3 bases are TGTGCCAGCAGCTTAGAAGAAGAGATGTACACTGAAGCTTTCTTT.

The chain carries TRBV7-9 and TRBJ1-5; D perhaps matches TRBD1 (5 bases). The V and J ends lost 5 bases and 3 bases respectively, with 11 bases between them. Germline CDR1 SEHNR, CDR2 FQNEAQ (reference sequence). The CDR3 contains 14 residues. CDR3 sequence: CASSLTGHNQPQHF. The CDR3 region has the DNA TGTGCCAGCAGCCTCACAGGACACAATCAGCCCCAGCATTTT.

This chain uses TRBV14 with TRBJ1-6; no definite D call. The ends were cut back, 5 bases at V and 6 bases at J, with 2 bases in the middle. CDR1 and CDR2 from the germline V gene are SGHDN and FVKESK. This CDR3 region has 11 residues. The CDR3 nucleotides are TGTGCCAGCAGCGGTAATTCACCCCTCCACTTT. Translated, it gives CASSGNSPLHF.

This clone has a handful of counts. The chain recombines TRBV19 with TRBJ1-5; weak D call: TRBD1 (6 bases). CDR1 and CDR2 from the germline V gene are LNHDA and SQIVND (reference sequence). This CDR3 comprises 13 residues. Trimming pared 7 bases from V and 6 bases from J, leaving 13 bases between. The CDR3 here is CASTRGGGQPQHF. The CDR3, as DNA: TGTGCCAGTACCCGTGGGGGCGGTCAGCCCCAGCATTTT.